This entry lists 18 T cell receptor beta chains sequenced from one sample in a study of identical twins. In TCRdb, the 5' RACE reads were re-called with MiXCR into one record per CDR3 protein. In the table there are around 240,000 distinct CDR3 sequences, over 9.5% of which are singletons. Sequenced input: memory T cells sorted from blood. These receptors were taken from a man in his fifties in good health.

V is TRBV7-2 and J is TRBJ1-3; D uncertain. The germline V gene has CDR1 SGHTA and CDR2 FQGNSA. The CDR3 runs to 15 residues. The V end was cut by 1 base, the J end by 2 bases, with 9 bases between. CDR3 in amino acids: CASSLVPGTGNTIYF. DNA of the CDR3: TGTGCCAGCAGCTTAGTGCCGGGGACTGGAAACACCATATATTTT.

There are many counts of this clonotype. The chain combines TRBV5-1 with TRBJ1-5; weak D call: TRBD1 (6 bases). Trimming cost V 3 bases and J 5 bases, with 9 bases left between them. Germline V lookup: CDR1 SGHRS, CDR2 YFSETQ. The CDR3 runs 13 residues. DNA for the CDR3: TGCGCCAGCAGCTCAACAGGGTATCAGCCCCAGCATTTT. Protein: CASSSTGYQPQHF.

The chain has TRBV6-1 and TRBJ2-7; TRBD1 agrees at 7 bases. CDR3 length: 13 amino acids. V lost 5 bases to trimming and J lost 3 bases; unmatched junction nucleotides: 4. The V gene's germline CDR1 is MNHNS and CDR2 SASEGT. The CDR3 region is CASSHDRDYEQYF. CDR3 DNA sequence: TGTGCCAGCAGTCATGACAGGGACTACGAGCAGTACTTC.

The chain combines TRBV30 with TRBJ1-2, with TRBD1 identical over 9 bases. The V gene's germline CDR1 is GTSNPN and CDR2 SVGIG (reference sequence). This CDR3 is 12 amino acids long. Germline trimming cut 5 bases from V and 8 bases from J; bases unmatched to any gene: 6. The CDR3 DNA sequence: TGTGCCTGGGGACAGGGGTCGGGAGGCTACACCTTC. Protein sequence: CAWGQGSGGYTF.

In this sample, this clonotype turned up many times. V is TRBV5-8 and J is TRBJ2-1; 7 bases line up with TRBD1. Unmatched junction bases numbered 5, after V lost 0 bases and J lost 5 bases. This CDR3 has 15 residues. The germline gives CDR1 SGHTS, CDR2 YDEGEE. CDR3 sequence reads: CASSLAGTANNEQFF. The CDR3 DNA follows: TGTGCCAGCAGCTTGGCGGGGACAGCGAACAATGAGCAGTTCTTC. The whole variable domain, remainder taken from reference TRBV5-8 and TRBJ2-1, is EAGVTQSPTHLIKTRGQQATLRCSPISGHTSVYWYQQALGLGLQFLLWYDEGEERNRGNFPPRFSGRQFPNYSSELNVNALELEDSALYLCASSLAGTANNEQFFGPGTRLTVL.

This clonotype has at least ten counts. The chain joins TRBV28 to TRBJ2-4; TRBD1 or TRBD2 may be the D gene (6 bases each). The CDR3 has 14 residues. Trimming cost V 6 bases and J 7 bases, with 16 bases left between them. CDR1 and CDR2 from the germline V gene are MDHEN and SYDVKM. The CDR3 sequence is CASSRTGAWNIQYF. The CDR3 DNA follows: TGTGCCAGCAGCCGGACGGGGGCCTGGAACATTCAGTACTTC.

This clonotype was seen a handful of times. The chain carries TRBV7-2 and TRBJ2-7; 9 bases fit TRBD2. Trimming at V came to 5 bases and at J to 4 bases, leaving 9 bases not matched to a gene. The CDR3 has 15 residues. Germline V CDR1 and CDR2: SGHTA, FQGNSA. The CDR3 loop reads CASSPTSGLTYEQYF. Here the CDR3 DNA reads TGTGCCAGCAGCCCCACTAGCGGGCTTACGTACGAGCAGTACTTC.

In this sample, this clonotype turned up a few times. The rearrangement joins TRBV20-1 to TRBJ2-3; D unresolved. The CDR3 has 12 residues. Germline assignment: CDR1 DFQATT and CDR2 SNEGSKA (reference sequence). V was trimmed by 3 bases and J by 1 base, leaving 5 bases between them. The CDR3 coding sequence is TGCAGTGCTAGTATGGGCACAGATACGCAGTATTTT. Translation: CSASMGTDTQYF.

Many counts were recorded for this clonotype. The rearrangement uses TRBV6-2 or TRBV6-3 and TRBJ1-1, with D hard to call. The CDR3 is 11 amino acids. Trimming pared 5 bases from V and 11 bases from J, leaving 12 bases between. CDR1 is MNHEY, CDR2 SVGEGT, per germline. CDR3 region: CASSPGGRAFF. Written as DNA, the CDR3 is TGTGCCAGCAGTCCGGGAGGTCGTGCTTTCTTT.

This clonotype was seen many times. The chain links TRBV28 to TRBJ2-4; unclear D gene. V dropped 8 bases and J dropped 11 bases, with 13 bases sitting between them. This CDR3 is built from 11 residues. CDR1 is MDHEN and CDR2 is SYDVKM in the germline V gene. CDR3 amino acids: CASLQNLVQYF. DNA of the CDR3: TGTGCCAGCTTACAGAACCTAGTTCAGTACTTC.

This clonotype occurred a few times. This sequence joins TRBV7-8 and TRBJ2-1; TRBD2 aligns across 10 bases. Germline CDR1 reads SGHVS; CDR2 reads FQNEAQ. Trimming cost V 1 base and J 7 bases; bases outside gene matches: 7. CDR3 length: 16 amino acids. The CDR3 spells CASSLVRLAGANEQFF. The DNA of the CDR3 is TGTGCCAGCAGCTTAGTTCGGCTAGCGGGAGCAAATGAGCAGTTCTTC.

Worth noting for this clonotype: One base away lies a much larger clone, so this may be a sequencing read error. The CDR3 spells CSAKDLRSSGGYTF. CDR3 nucleotides: TGCAGTGCTAAAGATCTGAGGAGTTCCGGTGGCTACACCTTC. V usage is TRBV20-1 and J usage is TRBJ1-2; D is uncertain. The CDR3 is 14 amino acids. V lost 4 bases and J lost 7, with 19 bases in between. Germline V CDR1 and CDR2: DFQATT, SNEGSKA (reference sequence).

The chain couples TRBV3-1 to TRBJ2-6; weak D call: TRBD1 (6 bases). CDR3 length equals 15 residues. The ends were cut back, 4 bases at V and 4 bases at J, with 11 bases in the middle. Germline CDR1 is LGHDT and CDR2 is YNNKEL (reference sequence). This CDR3 reads CASSRDRSGANVLTF. In DNA, the CDR3 is TGTGCCAGCAGCCGTGACAGGTCCGGGGCCAACGTCCTGACTTTC.

This clonotype was seen ten or more times. The chain recombines TRBV5-4 with TRBJ1-6; 7 bases line up with TRBD1. Losses at the gene ends were 3 bases for V and 7 bases for J; bases not matched to a gene: 13. Germline CDR1 and CDR2: SGHNT and YYREEE (reference sequence). The CDR3 loop spans 17 amino acids. CDR3 in amino acids: CASSSGLSDRVNSPLHF. The CDR3 DNA sequence: TGTGCCAGCAGCTCGGGATTAAGCGACAGGGTAAATTCACCCCTCCACTTT.

The chain employs TRBV24-1 and TRBJ2-3; 14 bases are a match to TRBD2. Germline V CDR1 and CDR2: KGHDR, SFDVKD. V lost 7 bases to trimming and J lost 4 bases; unmatched junction nucleotides: 9. This CDR3 spans 17 amino acids. CDR3 DNA sequence: TGTGCCACCAGCTCCGGACTAGCGGGAGGAGGGCCAGATACGCAGTATTTT. The encoded protein is CATSSGLAGGGPDTQYF.

The chain uses TRBV3-1 and TRBJ2-3, with D hard to call. The V gene lost 0 bases and the J gene lost 7 bases, with 5 bases spanning the gap. The CDR3 has 12 amino acids. Germline V lookup: CDR1 LGHDT, CDR2 YNNKEL (reference sequence). The CDR3 region has the DNA TGTGCCAGCAGCCAAGACCAGTATACGCAGTATTTT. Translated: CASSQDQYTQYF.

This clonotype has only a few counts. This rearrangement joins TRBV6-1 to TRBJ1-2; possibly TRBD1 for D (5 bases). This CDR3 has 15 amino acids. The V gene's germline CDR1 is MNHNS and CDR2 SASEGT. V was shortened by 6 bases and J by 3 bases, with 17 bases between the two germline ends. The CDR3 is CASSASGQGDYGYTF. CDR3 DNA: TGTGCCAGCAGCGCTAGCGGACAAGGAGACTATGGCTACACCTTC.

The V and J genes are TRBV20-1 and TRBJ2-7; D may be TRBD1 or TRBD2 (5 bases each). V dropped 4 bases and J dropped 1 base, with 11 bases sitting between them. The CDR3 spans 13 residues. Germline CDR1 DFQATT, CDR2 SNEGSKA (reference sequence). The CDR3 loop reads CSANRDRSYEQYF. The CDR3 DNA follows: TGCAGTGCTAACCGGGACCGATCCTACGAGCAGTACTTC.